This TCR beta chain came from a study of a mutant IDH1 vaccine in newly diagnosed glioma. At the level of the study: The start of vaccination came 4-6 weeks after radiotherapy alone, or with temozolomide cycles. Patients had received radiotherapy, temozolomide, or both previously, most receiving both.

This CDR3 is built from 13 residues. Trimming shortened V by 0 bases and J by 10 bases, and 12 bases separated the two germline ends. From germline, CDR1 is LNHNV and CDR2 YYDKDF (reference sequence). To note about this clone: Its antigen is not identified.

The time point here: week 23, last vaccination. Every vaccine dose comprised 300 ug of mutant IDH1 20-mer peptide plus topical imiquimod. The donor cohort comprised cases of new WHO grade 3 or 4 IDH1-mutant, ATRX-lost astrocytoma. Using immunoSEQ multiplex PCR, the repertoire was profiled, and TCRdb retains in-frame clones only, with some absent. The sample records some 26,000 clones, about four fifths being singletons. V and J are TRBV15 and TRBJ1-2, with D maybe TRBD1 (6 bases). The sequence derives from a woman between 25 and 40 years old with glioma. Here the sequenced sample was PBMCs, taken from a glioma patient whose treatment included an IDH1 peptide vaccine. The chain's CDR3 is CATSRENRVNYTF. As DNA, the CDR3 is TGTGCCACCAGCAGAGAGAACAGGGTTAACTACACCTTC.